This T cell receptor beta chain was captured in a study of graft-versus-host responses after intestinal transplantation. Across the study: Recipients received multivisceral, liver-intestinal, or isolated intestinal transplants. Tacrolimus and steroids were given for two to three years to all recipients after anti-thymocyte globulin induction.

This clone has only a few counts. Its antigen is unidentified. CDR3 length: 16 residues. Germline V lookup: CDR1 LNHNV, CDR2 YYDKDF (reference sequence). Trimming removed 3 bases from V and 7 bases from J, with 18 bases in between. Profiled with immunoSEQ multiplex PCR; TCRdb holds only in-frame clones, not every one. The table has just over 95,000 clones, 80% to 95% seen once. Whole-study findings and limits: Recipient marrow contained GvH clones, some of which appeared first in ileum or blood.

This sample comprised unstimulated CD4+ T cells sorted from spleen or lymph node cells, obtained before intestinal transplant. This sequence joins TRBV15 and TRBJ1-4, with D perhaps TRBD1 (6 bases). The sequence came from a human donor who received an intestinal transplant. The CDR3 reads CATSRLRRDTLEKLFF. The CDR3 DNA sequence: TGTGCCACCAGCAGGCTACGACGGGACACCCTTGAAAAACTGTTTTTT. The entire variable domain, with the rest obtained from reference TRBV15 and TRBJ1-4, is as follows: DAMVIQNPRYQVTQFGKPVTLSCSQTLNHNVMYWYQQKSSQAPKLLFHYYDKDFNNEADTPDNFQSRRPNTSFCFLDIRSPGLGDTAMYLCATSRLRRDTLEKLFFGSGTQLSVL.